This T cell receptor beta chain was observed in a study of blood T cell repertoires in COVID-19. Trimming took off 1 base at V and 11 bases at J, with 8 bases between the two ends. The germline V gene has CDR1 MNHNS and CDR2 SASEGT. The CDR3 contains 12 residues. The table came from immunoSEQ multiplex PCR; TCRdb's copy has only in-frame clones and leaves some out. This sample has approximately 66,000 clones; 88% occur once, and the top ten carry over 20%. This clonotype was obtained from a woman in her 50s with active or convalescent COVID-19. The specimen sequenced was peripheral blood. The chain uses TRBV6-1 and TRBJ1-4, with unresolved D. The CDR3 sequence: CASSEGPGKLFF. The CDR3 DNA reads as TGTGCCAGCAGTGAAGGACCGGGGAAACTGTTTTTT.